The next 29 T cell receptor beta chains were all read from a single sample in a study of blood T cell repertoires in COVID-19. Using immunoSEQ multiplex PCR, the repertoire was profiled, and TCRdb retains in-frame clones only, with some absent. Among about 69,000 clones, 70% to 85% were seen once, and the ten largest hold less than 15%. The sequenced material came from peripheral blood. The origin of the receptors is a man in his forties or fifties with COVID-19, enrolled during active disease.

The V and J genes are TRBV4-3 and TRBJ1-2; D is ambiguous. This CDR3 region has 16 residues. Germline CDR1 reads LGHNA; CDR2 reads YSLEER. The V gene lost 1 base and the J gene lost 2 bases, with 14 bases spanning the gap. The CDR3 here is CASSQAPETINYGYTF. The CDR3 DNA reads TGCGCCAGCAGCCAAGCGCCGGAAACTATCAACTATGGCTACACCTTC.

This clone was observed a few times. This chain connects TRBV6-2 or TRBV6-3 to TRBJ2-3, with 12 bases identical to TRBD2. The ends lost 0 bases at V and 4 bases at J; junction bases unmatched: 5. Germline CDR1 MNHEY, CDR2 SVGEGT. The CDR3 is 17 residues long. The DNA for the CDR3 is TGTGCCAGCAGTTACTCAACTACTAGCGGGGGGTCAGATACGCAGTATTTT. It is translated as CASSYSTTSGGSDTQYF.

This rearrangement joins TRBV27 to TRBJ1-2; 7 nucleotides align to TRBD1. J gave up 6 bases and V 1 base, and 8 bases lay outside the gene matches. This CDR3 region has 15 residues. The V gene's germline CDR1 is MNHEY and CDR2 SMNVEV (reference sequence). CDR3 bases: TGTGCCAGCAGTTTATACAGGGGAGCTTCTAATGGCTACACCTTC. Amino acids: CASSLYRGASNGYTF.

This clone was recorded a few times. This chain uses TRBV9 with TRBJ1-3, with a weak D call TRBD1 (6 bases). The length of the CDR3 is 16 residues. V shed 0 bases and J shed 3 bases, with 13 bases lying between them. Germline V CDR1 and CDR2: SGDLS, YYNGEE. Written as DNA, the CDR3 is TGTGCCAGCAGCGTAGAACACAGGGCGGATGGAAACACCATATATTTT. Translated: CASSVEHRADGNTIYF.

V gene TRBV6-5 combines with J gene TRBJ1-1, with D maybe TRBD1 (5 bases). With 10 bases removed from V and 4 bases from J, the gap between germline ends came to 16 bases. Per germline, CDR1 MNHEY and CDR2 SVGAGI. The CDR3 loop spans 13 amino acids. This CDR3 is CATHPGIVTEAFF. The CDR3 DNA sequence: TGTGCCACCCACCCAGGGATCGTCACTGAAGCTTTCTTT.

The gene calls are TRBV9 and TRBJ2-1; TRBD2 matches at 10 bases. The germline V gene has CDR1 SGDLS and CDR2 YYNGEE. This CDR3 has 16 amino acids. Trimming took 0 bases from V and 6 from J; bases not matched to a gene: 6. This CDR3 is CASSVEKAGGRNEQFF. CDR3 sequence (DNA): TGTGCCAGCAGCGTAGAGAAAGCGGGGGGGCGCAATGAGCAGTTCTTC. Full variable domain (rest looked up from reference TRBV9 and TRBJ2-1): DSGVTQTPKHLITATGQRVTLRCSPRSGDLSVYWYQQSLDQGLQFLIQYYNGEERAKGNILERFSAQQFPDLHSELNLSSLELGDSALYFCASSVEKAGGRNEQFFGPGTRLTVL.

The gene calls are TRBV6-4 and TRBJ1-5; D is perhaps TRBD1 (5 bases). The CDR3 length is 19 residues. V was pared by 9 bases and J by 2 bases, with 29 bases between. In germline, CDR1 is MRHNA, CDR2 SNTAGT. CDR3 coding DNA: TGTGCCAGACACCTTCGGGGGGAGAAGGGGTTTTTTGGCAATCAGCCCCAGCATTTT. This gives the protein CARHLRGEKGFFGNQPQHF.

This clone was detected a few times. This chain links TRBV6-5 with TRBJ1-2, with a possible D match to TRBD1 (6 bases). This CDR3 region has 14 residues. The germline V gene has CDR1 MNHEY and CDR2 SVGAGI. Trimming took 5 bases from V and 4 from J, leaving 14 bases between them. CDR3 sequence: CASSSRGSVYGYTF. CDR3 nucleotides: TGTGCCAGCAGTAGCAGGGGCTCAGTCTATGGCTACACCTTC.

V usage is TRBV10-3 and J usage is TRBJ1-2; D is undetermined. This CDR3 is built from 14 residues. The germline CDR1 and CDR2 sequences are ENHRY and SYGVKD. V lost 7 bases to trimming and J lost 3 bases, with 15 bases between them. The CDR3 reads CAINTRSDDYGYTF. In DNA, the CDR3 is TGTGCCATCAATACCCGTAGTGATGACTATGGCTACACCTTC.

V usage is TRBV18 and J usage is TRBJ2-5; D is perhaps TRBD1 (6 bases). Germline V gives CDR1 KGHSH, CDR2 LQKENI. The CDR3 contains 13 residues. V gave up 3 bases and J gave up 4 bases, with 9 bases separating them. The CDR3 coding sequence is TGTGCCAGCTCACCGGGGGCGCGAGAGACCCAGTACTTC. It codes for CASSPGARETQYF.

V gene TRBV6-5 combines with J gene TRBJ1-2; 9 bases agree with TRBD1. The CDR3 has 15 residues. CDR1 and CDR2 (germline): MNHEY, SVGAGI. V shed 2 bases, J shed 10 bases, and the junction held 11 bases outside the gene matches. In DNA form, the CDR3 reads TGTGCCAGCAGTTACACGGGACCCGGGACAGGGCCCTACACCTTC. Protein product: CASSYTGPGTGPYTF.

The gene calls are TRBV4-1 and TRBJ1-2; D unclear. CDR1 and CDR2 (germline): MGHRA, YSYEKL. Trimming cost V 1 base and J 0 bases, with 3 bases left between them. The CDR3 is 13 amino acids. CDR3 sequence: CASSQGPNYGYTF. CDR3 DNA sequence: TGCGCCAGCAGCCAAGGGCCTAACTATGGCTACACCTTC.

V usage is TRBV30 and J usage is TRBJ1-1; D is possibly TRBD1 (5 bases). The V gene's germline CDR1 is GTSNPN and CDR2 SVGIG (reference sequence). V was pared by 0 bases and J by 7 bases, with 6 bases between. The CDR3 spans 11 residues. Here the CDR3 reads CAWSVTGEAFF. In DNA, the CDR3 is TGTGCCTGGAGTGTAACAGGTGAAGCTTTCTTT.

This clone was counted a few times. This chain links TRBV20-1 with TRBJ1-5; 7 bases are a match to TRBD1. Looked up from germline, CDR1 is DFQATT and CDR2 is SNEGSKA (reference sequence). The J segment lost 0 bases and the V segment lost 3 bases, leaving 5 bases of the junction unmatched. This CDR3 contains 15 residues. The CDR3 here is CSASQGTDSNQPQHF. CDR3 DNA: TGCAGTGCTAGTCAGGGGACAGATAGCAATCAGCCCCAGCATTTT.

This clone was observed a handful of times. V usage is TRBV5-1 and J usage is TRBJ1-1, with a weak D call TRBD1 (5 bases). The length of the CDR3 is 14 residues. Germline V gives CDR1 SGHRS, CDR2 YFSETQ. V lost 5 bases, J lost 6 bases, and 17 bases lay in between. The CDR3 loop reads CASRLILQGAEAFF. In nucleotides, the CDR3 is TGCGCCAGCAGATTGATACTACAAGGGGCTGAAGCTTTCTTT.

The V gene is TRBV29-1, the J gene TRBJ1-2; D unresolved. Germline V gene lookup returns CDR1 SQVTM and CDR2 ANQGSEA. The CDR3 consists of 13 residues. Trimming left V 2 bases short and J 3 bases short, with 10 bases between. Here the CDR3 DNA reads TGCAGCGTTGAATCGGGATTTGACTATGGCTACACCTTC. Translation gives CSVESGFDYGYTF.

The chain employs TRBV29-1 and TRBJ1-2; tentative D call: TRBD1 (6 bases). Trimming left V 3 bases short and J 4 bases short, with 15 bases between. The CDR3 runs to 14 residues. Per germline, CDR1 SQVTM and CDR2 ANQGSEA. Written as DNA, the CDR3 is TGCAGCGTTGACTCGTCAGGGGCTCCCTATGGCTACACCTTC. Residues: CSVDSSGAPYGYTF.

This clone was recorded a few times. V is TRBV21-1 and J is TRBJ1-5; TRBD1, the table's D call, lacks a check against the DNA. TRBV21-1 is annotated as a pseudogene. CDR3 size: 18 residues. In DNA, the CDR3 is TGTGCCAGCAGCAAAAACGTAGGACAGGGTCTCAGCAATCAGCCCCAGCATTTT. Translation: CASSKNVGQGLSNQPQHF.

The J gene is TRBJ2-5, the V gene TRBV2; 12 bases agree with TRBD2. V shed 4 bases, J shed 2 bases, and the junction held 11 bases outside the gene matches. In germline, CDR1 is SNHLY, CDR2 FYNNEI. The CDR3 extends over 18 amino acids. Here the CDR3 reads CASSGASSGGAYQETQYF. In nucleotides, the CDR3 is TGTGCCAGCAGTGGGGCCTCTAGCGGGGGGGCTTATCAAGAGACCCAGTACTTC.

The chain joins TRBV12-3 or TRBV12-4 to TRBJ2-5, with 7 bases aligning to TRBD1. Trimming took 6 bases from V and 4 from J; bases not matched to a gene: 5. The CDR3 consists of 13 residues. CDR3 region: CASRQTGVETQYF. The CDR3 DNA is TGTGCCAGCAGACAAACAGGGGTAGAGACCCAGTACTTC.

J is TRBJ2-3 and V is TRBV20-1; D is uncertain. CDR3 length: 11 residues. Germline CDR1 DFQATT, CDR2 SNEGSKA (reference sequence). Between the trimmed V and J ends, which lost 0 bases and 6 bases, there was a span of 4 bases. CDR3 coding DNA: TGCAGTGCTAGAGATGGCGATACGCAGTATTTT. It translates to CSARDGDTQYF.

This clone has just a few counts. The chain is built from TRBV5-1 and TRBJ1-1; D is perhaps TRBD1 (6 bases). This CDR3 spans 15 amino acids. Germline V gene sequence: CDR1 SGHRS, CDR2 YFSETQ. The V end lost 5 bases, the J end lost 4 bases, and 18 bases lay between the germline ends. The CDR3 here is CASRLRTELVTEAFF. Here the CDR3 DNA reads TGCGCCAGCAGACTCCGGACAGAGTTGGTCACTGAAGCTTTCTTT.

The rearrangement links TRBV27 to TRBJ2-7; maybe TRBD1 (5 bases). This CDR3 spans 14 amino acids. Germline values: CDR1 MNHEY, CDR2 SMNVEV (reference sequence). The V end lost 7 bases, the J end lost 5 bases, and 18 bases lay between the germline ends. Here the CDR3 DNA reads TGTGCCAGCAAGTTCCTCGGGCAGGGCGACGAGCAGTACTTC. The encoded protein is CASKFLGQGDEQYF.

The chain has TRBV7-9 and TRBJ1-2; the D gene is possibly TRBD1 (6 bases). CDR3 size: 13 residues. Germline loops: CDR1 SEHNR, CDR2 FQNEAQ (reference sequence). V was shortened by 3 bases and J by 7 bases, with 12 bases between the two germline ends. CDR3 protein: CASSLTPRGGYTF. As DNA, the CDR3 is TGTGCCAGCAGCTTGACCCCCAGGGGTGGCTACACCTTC. Looking up the rest from reference TRBV7-9 and TRBJ1-2 gives the full variable domain: DTGVSQNPRHKITKRGQNVTFRCDPISEHNRLYWYRQTLGQGPEFLTYFQNEAQLEKSRLLSDRFSAERPKGSFSTLEIQRTEQGDSAMYLCASSLTPRGGYTFGSGTRLTVV.

The chain has TRBV30 and TRBJ1-2; the D is unclear. Germline CDR1 and CDR2: GTSNPN and SVGIG (reference sequence). With 2 bases removed from V and 6 bases from J, the gap between germline ends came to 10 bases. The CDR3 consists of 12 residues. CDR3 bases: TGTGCCTGGAGTACTAAACCGGATGGCTACACCTTC. This translates into CAWSTKPDGYTF.

J is TRBJ2-1 and V is TRBV12-3 or TRBV12-4; TRBD1 agrees at 8 bases. CDR3 length: 13 residues. J lost 6 bases, V lost 6 bases, and 4 bases had no gene match. The DNA for the CDR3 is TGTGCCAGCAGGCGGACAGGGACCAATGAGCAGTTCTTC. Its translation: CASRRTGTNEQFF.

This sequence joins TRBV7-2 and TRBJ1-2, with 7 positions matching TRBD1. The germline V gene has CDR1 SGHTA and CDR2 FQGNSA. Trimming cost V 1 base and J 3 bases; bases outside gene matches: 8. The CDR3 consists of 16 residues. The CDR3 spells CASSLVPGGWDYGYTF. The CDR3, as DNA: TGTGCCAGCAGCTTAGTCCCAGGGGGTTGGGACTATGGCTACACCTTC.

This chain links TRBV5-1 with TRBJ1-2; TRBD1 matches 8 bases. Germline CDR1 and CDR2: SGHRS and YFSETQ. The CDR3 covers 15 residues. V was clipped by 2 bases and J by 7 bases; unmatched bases: 10. The CDR3 sequence is CASSFYLDRASGYTF. DNA of the CDR3: TGCGCCAGCAGCTTCTACCTGGACAGGGCCAGTGGCTACACCTTC.

This chain links TRBV25-1 with TRBJ1-3; D is unclear. The CDR3 contains 15 residues. The germline CDR1 and CDR2 sequences are MGHDK and SYGVNS. V was clipped by 3 bases and J by 4 bases, with 13 bases between them. Written as DNA, the CDR3 is TGTGCCAGCAGTGATGGGCCGGGAGGGGGAAACACCATATATTTT. It yields the protein CASSDGPGGGNTIYF.